This T cell receptor (beta chain) was captured by sequencing in a study of beta chain features in type 1 diabetes. Study conclusions and caveats: Shortening that was moderate but significant affected the TCRB CDR3s of Type 1 diabetes patients in all four CD4+ subsets. Sampled from patients, naive, central memory and Treg TCRB repertoires appeared more similar than those sampled from healthy donors.

In the case of this clone: The antigen is not known.

Germline values: CDR1 SGHNT, CDR2 YYREEE (reference sequence). This CDR3 contains 15 residues. Trimming cost V 3 bases and J 1 base; bases outside gene matches: 5. Expressed TCRB transcripts were sequenced because the entire RNA isolate underwent reverse transcription. Generated by immunoSEQ multiplex PCR, the TCRdb table keeps only in-frame clones and is missing some. The table lists around 600,000 clones, under 15% of them singletons. This sequence originates from a man aged 30 to 45 with type 1 diabetes. V usage is TRBV5-4 and J usage is TRBJ1-2, with 8 bases lining up with TRBD1. Sequencing was performed on naive CD4+ T cells from blood. The CDR3 DNA follows: TGTGCCAGCAGCTCCAGGACAGGGAATAACTATGGCTACACCTTC. It translates to CASSSRTGNNYGYTF. Looking up the rest from reference TRBV5-4 and TRBJ1-2 gives the full variable domain: ETGVTQSPTHLIKTRGQQVTLRCSSQSGHNTVSWYQQALGQGPQFIFQYYREEENGRGNFPPRFSGLQFPNYSSELNVNALELDDSALYLCASSSRTGNNYGYTFGSGTRLTVV.